A single TCR beta chain is shown here with its context. The antigen remains undetermined. Patients underwent thyroid surgery, and none had received any treatment before it. These data belong to a study of metastatic and nonmetastatic thyroid tumors. At the level of the study: Blood and tumor or nodule tissue repertoires from malignant and benign thyroid patients were compared.

The V gene end was trimmed by 4 bases and the J gene end by 1 base; junction bases not matched to a gene: 2. Germline V gene data show CDR1 as LGHDT and CDR2 as YNNKEL (reference sequence). The CDR3 has 15 amino acids. Notes on the study in general: Malignant tumors reportedly showed significantly higher TCR beta diversity than benign nodules in both blood and tumor.

TCRdb re-analyzed the PCR reads using MiXCR. The table has more than 4,000 clones, over 25% seen once; the top ten hold about 25%. Material for sequencing was adjacent normal tissue. This receptor was obtained from a female donor with papillary thyroid cancer or a benign thyroid nodule (not recorded which). Some clones in this sample may be carry-over from other donors' samples. The V and J genes are TRBV3-1 and TRBJ2-2; 8 bases map to TRBD1. The CDR3 protein is CASSPDRVNTGELFF. CDR3 DNA: TGTGCCAGCAGCCCGGACAGGGTGAACACCGGGGAGCTGTTTTTT. Full variable domain (remainder filled in from reference TRBV3-1 and TRBJ2-2): DTAVSQTPKYLVTQMGNDKSIKCEQNLGHDTMYWYKQDSKKFLKIMFSYNNKELIINETVPNRFSPKSPDKAHLNLHINSLELGDSAVYFCASSPDRVNTGELFFGEGSRLTVL.